This TCR beta chain derives from a study of T cells in localized non-small cell lung cancer. Regarding the study as a whole: Adjacent lung was found to contain a median approximately 60 of the top 100 tumor clones. The highest T cell clonality was in uninvolved adjacent lung, above tumor. Higher blood T cell density went with longer overall survival.

Method: immunoSEQ multiplex PCR; TCRdb's copy keeps in-frame clones and lacks some. The sample consists of about 22,000 clones, more than 85% of them appearing once. Germline values: CDR1 MDHEN, CDR2 SYDVKM. The length of the CDR3 is 16 residues. Trimming pared 5 bases from V and 3 bases from J, leaving 17 bases between. This clone has a handful of counts. Its target is not known. The chain joins TRBV28 to TRBJ2-1, with D perhaps matching TRBD1 or TRBD2 (5 bases each). This TCR derives from a man aged 35 to 69 with stage II squamous cell lung carcinoma. The specimen was PBMCs, collected before any cancer treatment. The CDR3 bases are TGTGCCAGCAGTCCCAATAGAGGGACCGACTACAATGAGCAGTTCTTC. Its translation is CASSPNRGTDYNEQFF. The whole variable domain, remainder taken from reference TRBV28 and TRBJ2-1, is DVKVTQSSRYLVKRTGEKVFLECVQDMDHENMFWYRQDPGLGLRLIYFSYDVKMKEKGDIPEGYSVSREKKERFSLILESASTNQTSMYLCASSPNRGTDYNEQFFGPGTRLTVL.